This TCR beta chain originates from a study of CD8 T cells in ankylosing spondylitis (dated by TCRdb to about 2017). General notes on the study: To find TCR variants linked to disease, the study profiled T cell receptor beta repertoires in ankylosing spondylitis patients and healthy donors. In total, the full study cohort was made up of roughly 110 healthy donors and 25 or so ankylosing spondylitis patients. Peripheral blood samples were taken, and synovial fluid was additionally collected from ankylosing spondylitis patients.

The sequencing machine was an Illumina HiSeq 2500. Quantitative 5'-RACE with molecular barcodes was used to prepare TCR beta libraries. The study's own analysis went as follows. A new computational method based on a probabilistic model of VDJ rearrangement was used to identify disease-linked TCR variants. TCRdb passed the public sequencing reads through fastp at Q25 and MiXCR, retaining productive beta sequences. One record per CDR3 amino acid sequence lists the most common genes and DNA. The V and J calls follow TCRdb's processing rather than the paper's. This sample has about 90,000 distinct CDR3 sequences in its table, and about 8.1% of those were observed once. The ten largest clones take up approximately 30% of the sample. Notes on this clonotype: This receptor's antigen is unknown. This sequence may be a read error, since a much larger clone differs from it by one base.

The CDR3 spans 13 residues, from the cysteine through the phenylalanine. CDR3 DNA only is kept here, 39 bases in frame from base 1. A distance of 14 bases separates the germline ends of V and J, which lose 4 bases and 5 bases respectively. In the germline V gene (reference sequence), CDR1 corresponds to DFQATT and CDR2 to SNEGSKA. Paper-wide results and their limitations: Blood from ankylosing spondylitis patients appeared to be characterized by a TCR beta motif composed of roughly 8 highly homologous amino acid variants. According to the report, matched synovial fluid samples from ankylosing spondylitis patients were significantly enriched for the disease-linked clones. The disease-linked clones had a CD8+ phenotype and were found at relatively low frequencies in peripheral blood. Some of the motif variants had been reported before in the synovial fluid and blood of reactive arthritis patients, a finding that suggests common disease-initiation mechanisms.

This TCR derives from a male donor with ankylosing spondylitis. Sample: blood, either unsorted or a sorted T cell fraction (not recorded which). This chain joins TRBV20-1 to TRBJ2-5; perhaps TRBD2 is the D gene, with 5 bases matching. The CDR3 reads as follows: CSAKPGTWETQYF. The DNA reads TGCAGTGCTAAACCGGGAACCTGGGAGACCCAGTACTTC.